This T cell receptor (beta chain) was identified during a study of blood T cell repertoires in COVID-19. Some clones are missing from TCRdb's copy, which holds only in-frame ones; the method was immunoSEQ multiplex PCR. The sample lists some 250,000 clones; around 85% were seen once. This clone was detected once. The sample was PBMCs or T cells enriched from blood (not recorded which). This sequence was found in a woman aged 35 to 49 with acute COVID-19.

CDR3 nucleotide sequence: TGTGCCAGCAGCCAAGGGAGGGACAATAATGAAAAACTGTTTTTT. Protein sequence: CASSQGRDNNEKLFF. The chain recombines TRBV7-9 with TRBJ1-4; D might be TRBD1 (6 bases). Trimming cost V 5 bases and J 4 bases, with 14 bases left between them. This CDR3 region has 15 residues. The germline CDR1 and CDR2 sequences are SEHNR and FQNEAQ (reference sequence).